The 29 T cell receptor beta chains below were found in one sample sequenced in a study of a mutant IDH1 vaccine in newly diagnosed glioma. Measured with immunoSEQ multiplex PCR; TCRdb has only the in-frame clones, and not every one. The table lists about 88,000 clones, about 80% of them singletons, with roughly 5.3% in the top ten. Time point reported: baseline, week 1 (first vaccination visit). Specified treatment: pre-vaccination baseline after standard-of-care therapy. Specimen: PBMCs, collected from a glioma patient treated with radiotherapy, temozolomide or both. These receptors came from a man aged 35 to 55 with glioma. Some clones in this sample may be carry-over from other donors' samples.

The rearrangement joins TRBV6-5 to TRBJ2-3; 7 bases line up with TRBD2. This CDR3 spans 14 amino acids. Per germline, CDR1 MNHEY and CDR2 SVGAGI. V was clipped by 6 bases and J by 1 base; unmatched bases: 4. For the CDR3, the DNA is TGTGCCAGCAGCCTCGCGGGGGGCACAGATACGCAGTATTTT. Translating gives CASSLAGGTDTQYF.

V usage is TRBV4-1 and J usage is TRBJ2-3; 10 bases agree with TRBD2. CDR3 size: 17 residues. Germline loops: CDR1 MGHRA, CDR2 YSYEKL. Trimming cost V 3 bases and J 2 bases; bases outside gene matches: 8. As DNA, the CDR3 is TGCGCCAGCAGCCAGTCCCCGAGCGGGGGGGACACAGATACGCAGTATTTT. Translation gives CASSQSPSGGDTDTQYF.

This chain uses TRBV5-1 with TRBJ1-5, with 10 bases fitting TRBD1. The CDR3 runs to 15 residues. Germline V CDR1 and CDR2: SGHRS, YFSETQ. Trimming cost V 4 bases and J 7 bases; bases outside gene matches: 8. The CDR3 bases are TGCGCCAGCAGCGATGGGACAGGGGAGTACCAGCCCCAGCATTTT. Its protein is CASSDGTGEYQPQHF.

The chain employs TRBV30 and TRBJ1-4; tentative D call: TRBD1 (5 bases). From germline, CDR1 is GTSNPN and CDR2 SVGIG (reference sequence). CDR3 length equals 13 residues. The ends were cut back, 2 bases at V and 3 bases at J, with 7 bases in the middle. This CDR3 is CAWSRGANEKLFF. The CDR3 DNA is TGTGCCTGGAGTCGAGGGGCTAATGAAAAACTGTTTTTT.

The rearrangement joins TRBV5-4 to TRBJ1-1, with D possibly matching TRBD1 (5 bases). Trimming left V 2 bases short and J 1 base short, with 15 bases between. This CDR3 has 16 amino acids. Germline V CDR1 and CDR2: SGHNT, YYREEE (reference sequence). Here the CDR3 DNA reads TGTGCCAGCAGCTTACAACAGGCCAGGGAGAACACTGAAGCTTTCTTT. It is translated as CASSLQQARENTEAFF.

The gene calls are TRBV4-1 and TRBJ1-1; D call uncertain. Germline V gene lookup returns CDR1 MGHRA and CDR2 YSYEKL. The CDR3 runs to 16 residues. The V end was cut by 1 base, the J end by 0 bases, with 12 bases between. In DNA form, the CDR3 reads TGCGCCAGCAGCCAAGGGGGTACTACACTGAACACTGAAGCTTTCTTT. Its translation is CASSQGGTTLNTEAFF.

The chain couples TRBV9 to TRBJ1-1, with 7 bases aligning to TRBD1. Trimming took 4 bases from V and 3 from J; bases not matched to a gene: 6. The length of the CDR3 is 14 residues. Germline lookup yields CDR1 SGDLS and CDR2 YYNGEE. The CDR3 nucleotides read TGTGCCAGCAGCTCCGAGGGGGCCCACACTGAAGCTTTCTTT. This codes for CASSSEGAHTEAFF. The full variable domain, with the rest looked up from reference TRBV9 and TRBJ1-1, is DSGVTQTPKHLITATGQRVTLRCSPRSGDLSVYWYQQSLDQGLQFLIQYYNGEERAKGNILERFSAQQFPDLHSELNLSSLELGDSALYFCASSSEGAHTEAFFGQGTRLTVV.

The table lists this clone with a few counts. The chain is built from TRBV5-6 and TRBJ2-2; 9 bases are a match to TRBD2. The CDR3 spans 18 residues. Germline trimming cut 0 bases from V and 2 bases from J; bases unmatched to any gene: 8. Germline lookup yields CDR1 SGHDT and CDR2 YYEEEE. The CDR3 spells CASSLAPWRGGNTGELFF. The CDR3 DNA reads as TGTGCCAGCAGCTTGGCCCCCTGGCGGGGGGGCAACACCGGGGAGCTGTTTTTT.

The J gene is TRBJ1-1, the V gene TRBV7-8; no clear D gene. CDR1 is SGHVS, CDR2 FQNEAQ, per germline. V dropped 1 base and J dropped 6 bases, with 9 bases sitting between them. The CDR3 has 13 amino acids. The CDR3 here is CASSLGVKPEAFF. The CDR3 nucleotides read TGTGCCAGCAGCTTAGGAGTTAAACCTGAAGCTTTCTTT.

CDR3 nucleotide sequence: TGTGCCAGCAGCCGTACTAGCGGGGGTCAAGATACGCAGTATTTT. Protein: CASSRTSGGQDTQYF. The genes are TRBV6-5 and TRBJ2-3, with 11 bases aligning to TRBD2. Trimming cost V 6 bases and J 5 bases; bases outside gene matches: 7. The CDR3 has 15 residues. Per the germline V gene, CDR1 is MNHEY and CDR2 is SVGAGI.

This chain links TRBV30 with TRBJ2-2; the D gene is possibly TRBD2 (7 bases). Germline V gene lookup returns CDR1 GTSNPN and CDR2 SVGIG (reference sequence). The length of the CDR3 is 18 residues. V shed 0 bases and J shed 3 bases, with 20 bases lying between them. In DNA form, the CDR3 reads TGTGCCTGGAGTGTAGACGGAGGGGGGGCCCGACACACCGGGGAGCTGTTTTTT. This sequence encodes CAWSVDGGGARHTGELFF.

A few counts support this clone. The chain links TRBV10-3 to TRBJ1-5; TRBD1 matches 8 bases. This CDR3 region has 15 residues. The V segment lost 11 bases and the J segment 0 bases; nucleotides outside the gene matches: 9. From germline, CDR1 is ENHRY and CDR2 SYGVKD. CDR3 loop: CAAGQGAYSNQPQHF. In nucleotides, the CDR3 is TGTGCCGCCGGACAGGGAGCCTATAGCAATCAGCCCCAGCATTTT.

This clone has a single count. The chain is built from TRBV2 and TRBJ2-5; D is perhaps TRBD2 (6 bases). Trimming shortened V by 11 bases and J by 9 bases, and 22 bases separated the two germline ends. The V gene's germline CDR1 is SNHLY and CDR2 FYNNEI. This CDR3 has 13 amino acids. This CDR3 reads CAGRRELVKAQYF. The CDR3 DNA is TGTGCCGGACGGAGGGAACTCGTCAAGGCCCAGTACTTC. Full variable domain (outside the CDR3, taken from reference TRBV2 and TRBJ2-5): EPEVTQTPSHQVTQMGQEVILRCVPISNHLYFYWYRQILGQKVEFLVSFYNNEISEKSEIFDDQFSVERPDGSNFTLKIRSTKLEDSAMYFCAGRRELVKAQYFGPGTRLLVL.

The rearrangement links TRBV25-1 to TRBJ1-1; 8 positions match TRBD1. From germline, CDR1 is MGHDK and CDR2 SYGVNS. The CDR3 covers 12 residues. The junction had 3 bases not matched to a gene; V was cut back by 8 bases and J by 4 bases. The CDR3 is CASLTGGTEAFF. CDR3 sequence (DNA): TGTGCCAGCCTTACAGGGGGCACTGAAGCTTTCTTT.

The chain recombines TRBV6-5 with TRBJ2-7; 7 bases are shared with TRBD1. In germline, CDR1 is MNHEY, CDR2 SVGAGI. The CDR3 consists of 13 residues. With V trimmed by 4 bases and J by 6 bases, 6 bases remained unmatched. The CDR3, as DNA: TGTGCCAGCAGTTTCACTACAGGGGCCGAGCAGTACTTC. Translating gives CASSFTTGAEQYF.

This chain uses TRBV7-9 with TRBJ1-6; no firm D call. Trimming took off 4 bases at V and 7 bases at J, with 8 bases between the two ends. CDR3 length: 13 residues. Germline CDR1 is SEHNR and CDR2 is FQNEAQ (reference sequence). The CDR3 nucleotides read TGTGCCAGCAGCTCCGCTTGGAATTCACCCCTCCACTTT. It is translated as CASSSAWNSPLHF.

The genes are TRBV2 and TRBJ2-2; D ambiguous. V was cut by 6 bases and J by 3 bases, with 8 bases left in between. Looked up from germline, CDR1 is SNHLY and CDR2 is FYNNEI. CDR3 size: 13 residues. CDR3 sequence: CASSLAYTGELFF. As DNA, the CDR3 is TGTGCCAGCAGCCTGGCGTACACCGGGGAGCTGTTTTTT.

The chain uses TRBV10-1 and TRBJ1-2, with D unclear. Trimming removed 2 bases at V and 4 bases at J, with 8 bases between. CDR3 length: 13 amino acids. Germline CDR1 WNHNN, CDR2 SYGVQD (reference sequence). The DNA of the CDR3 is TGCGCCAGCAGTGAGGCAGGAGGCTATGGCTACACCTTC. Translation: CASSEAGGYGYTF.

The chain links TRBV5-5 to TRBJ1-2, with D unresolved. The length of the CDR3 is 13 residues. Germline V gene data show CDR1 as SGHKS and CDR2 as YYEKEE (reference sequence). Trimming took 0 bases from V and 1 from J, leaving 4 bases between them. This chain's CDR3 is CASSLGSNYGYTF. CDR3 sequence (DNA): TGTGCCAGCAGCTTGGGCAGTAACTATGGCTACACCTTC. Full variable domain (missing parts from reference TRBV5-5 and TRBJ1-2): DAGVTQSPTHLIKTRGQQVTLRCSPISGHKSVSWYQQVLGQGPQFIFQYYEKEERGRGNFPDRFSARQFPNYSSELNVNALLLGDSALYLCASSLGSNYGYTFGSGTRLTVV.

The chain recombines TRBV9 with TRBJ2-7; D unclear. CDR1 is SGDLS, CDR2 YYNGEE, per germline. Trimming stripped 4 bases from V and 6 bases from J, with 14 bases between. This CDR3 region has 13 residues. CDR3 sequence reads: CASSLAGRGEQYF. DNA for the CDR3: TGTGCCAGCAGCCTGGCAGGCCGAGGCGAGCAGTACTTC.

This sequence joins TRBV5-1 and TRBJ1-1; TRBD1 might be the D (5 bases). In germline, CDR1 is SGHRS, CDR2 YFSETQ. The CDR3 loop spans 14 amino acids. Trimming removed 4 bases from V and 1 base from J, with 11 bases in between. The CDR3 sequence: CASSRDLANTEAFF. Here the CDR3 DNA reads TGCGCCAGCAGCAGGGACCTAGCGAACACTGAAGCTTTCTTT.

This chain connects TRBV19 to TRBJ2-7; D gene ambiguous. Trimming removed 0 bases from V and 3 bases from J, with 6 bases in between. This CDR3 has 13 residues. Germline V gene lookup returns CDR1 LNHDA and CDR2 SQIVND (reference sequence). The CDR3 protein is CASSIDGNYEQYF. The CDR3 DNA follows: TGTGCCAGTAGTATAGATGGGAACTACGAGCAGTACTTC. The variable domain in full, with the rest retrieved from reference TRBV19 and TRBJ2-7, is DGGITQSPKYLFRKEGQNVTLSCEQNLNHDAMYWYRQDPGQGLRLIYYSQIVNDFQKGDIAEGYSVSREKKESFPLTVTSAQKNPTAFYLCASSIDGNYEQYFGPGTRLTVT.

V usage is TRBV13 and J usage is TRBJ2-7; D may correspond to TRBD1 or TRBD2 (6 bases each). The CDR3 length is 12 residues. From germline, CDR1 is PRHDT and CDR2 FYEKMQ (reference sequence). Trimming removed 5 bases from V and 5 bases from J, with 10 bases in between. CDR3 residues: CASSPEGDEQYF. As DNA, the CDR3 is TGTGCCAGCAGCCCGGAGGGGGACGAGCAGTACTTC.

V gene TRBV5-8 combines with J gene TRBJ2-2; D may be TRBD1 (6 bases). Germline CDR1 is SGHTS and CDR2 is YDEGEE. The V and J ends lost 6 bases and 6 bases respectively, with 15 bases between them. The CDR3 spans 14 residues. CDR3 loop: CASILQGTPGELFF. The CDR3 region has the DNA TGTGCCAGCATCTTACAGGGAACGCCCGGGGAGCTGTTTTTT. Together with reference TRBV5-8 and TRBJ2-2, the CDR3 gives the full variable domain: EAGVTQSPTHLIKTRGQQATLRCSPISGHTSVYWYQQALGLGLQFLLWYDEGEERNRGNFPPRFSGRQFPNYSSELNVNALELEDSALYLCASILQGTPGELFFGEGSRLTVL.

CDR3 protein: CAISPGSYEQYF. CDR3 sequence (DNA): TGTGCCATCAGTCCAGGCTCCTACGAGCAGTACTTC. This sequence joins TRBV10-3 and TRBJ2-7; D ambiguous. V was trimmed by 5 bases and J by 0 bases, leaving 5 bases between them. Per germline, CDR1 ENHRY and CDR2 SYGVKD. This CDR3 has 12 amino acids.

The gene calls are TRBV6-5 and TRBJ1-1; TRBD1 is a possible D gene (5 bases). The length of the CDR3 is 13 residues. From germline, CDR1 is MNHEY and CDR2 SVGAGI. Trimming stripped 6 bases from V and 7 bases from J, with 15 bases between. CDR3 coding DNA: TGTGCCAGCAGCCAAGGGACTACAGTTGAAGCTTTCTTT. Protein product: CASSQGTTVEAFF.

The DNA of the CDR3 is TGTGCCAGCCTCGCGTGGGGGGCCAACGTCCTGACTTTC. It translates to CASLAWGANVLTF. The V and J genes are TRBV7-9 and TRBJ2-6; D unresolved. The CDR3 sequence is 13 residues long. Trimming pared 8 bases from V and 4 bases from J, leaving 9 bases between. Germline V gene data show CDR1 as SEHNR and CDR2 as FQNEAQ (reference sequence).

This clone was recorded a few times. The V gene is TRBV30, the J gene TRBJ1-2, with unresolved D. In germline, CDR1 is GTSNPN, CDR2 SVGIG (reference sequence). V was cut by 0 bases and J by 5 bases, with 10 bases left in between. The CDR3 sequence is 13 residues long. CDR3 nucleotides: TGTGCCTGGAGTGTGGGTACCCAATATGGCTACACCTTC. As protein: CAWSVGTQYGYTF. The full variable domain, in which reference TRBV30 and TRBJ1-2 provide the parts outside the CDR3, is SQTIHQWPATLVQPVGSPLSLECTVEGTSNPNLYWYRQAAGRGLQLLFYSVGIGQISSEVPQNLSASRPQDRQFILSSKKLLLSDSGFYLCAWSVGTQYGYTFGSGTRLTVV.

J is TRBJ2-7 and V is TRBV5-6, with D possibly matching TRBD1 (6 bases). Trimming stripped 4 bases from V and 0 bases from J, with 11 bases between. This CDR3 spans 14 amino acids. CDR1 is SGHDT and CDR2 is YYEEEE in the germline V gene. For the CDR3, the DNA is TGTGCCAGCAGCACGACAGGAAACTCCTACGAGCAGTACTTC. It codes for CASSTTGNSYEQYF.